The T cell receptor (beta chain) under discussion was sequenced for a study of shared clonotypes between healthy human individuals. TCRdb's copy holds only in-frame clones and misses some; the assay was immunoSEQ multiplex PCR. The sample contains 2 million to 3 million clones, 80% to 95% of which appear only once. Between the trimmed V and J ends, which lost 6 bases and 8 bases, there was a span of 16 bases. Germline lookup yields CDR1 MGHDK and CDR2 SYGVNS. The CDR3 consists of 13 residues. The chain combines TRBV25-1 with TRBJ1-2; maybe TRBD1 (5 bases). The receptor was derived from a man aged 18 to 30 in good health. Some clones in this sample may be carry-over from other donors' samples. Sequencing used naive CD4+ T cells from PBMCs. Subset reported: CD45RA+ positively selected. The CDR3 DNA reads TGTGCCAGCAGCCGCGGGACGGTCGACGGCTACACCTTC. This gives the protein CASSRGTVDGYTF.